This T cell receptor (beta chain) comes out of a study of molecular identifiers for immune sequencing clone quantification. There are 13 residues in the CDR3. From germline, CDR1 is LGHDT and CDR2 YNNKEL (reference sequence). In TCRdb, the PCR reads were re-called with MiXCR into one record per CDR3 protein. The data show a few hundred thousand distinct CDR3 sequences, about a fifth seen once. When naive CD8 T cells were sorted, they were gated as CD8+CD4-CCR7+CD45RA+. Concerning this clonotype itself: This may come from a read error, since a much larger clone is one base off.

This clonotype was sampled from a human donor in good health. Some libraries in this study had Jurkat cell RNA spiked in. The sequencing input was naive CD8+ T cells from blood, with Jurkat cell RNA spiked in. Specified subset: FACS-sorted CD8+CD4-CCR7+CD45RA+ naive T cells. The chain carries TRBV3-1 and TRBJ1-1; D is unresolved. CDR3 region: CAGSPYHGTEAFF. CDR3 nucleotides: TGTGCCGGCAGCCCCTACCATGGCACTGAAGCTTTCTTT.